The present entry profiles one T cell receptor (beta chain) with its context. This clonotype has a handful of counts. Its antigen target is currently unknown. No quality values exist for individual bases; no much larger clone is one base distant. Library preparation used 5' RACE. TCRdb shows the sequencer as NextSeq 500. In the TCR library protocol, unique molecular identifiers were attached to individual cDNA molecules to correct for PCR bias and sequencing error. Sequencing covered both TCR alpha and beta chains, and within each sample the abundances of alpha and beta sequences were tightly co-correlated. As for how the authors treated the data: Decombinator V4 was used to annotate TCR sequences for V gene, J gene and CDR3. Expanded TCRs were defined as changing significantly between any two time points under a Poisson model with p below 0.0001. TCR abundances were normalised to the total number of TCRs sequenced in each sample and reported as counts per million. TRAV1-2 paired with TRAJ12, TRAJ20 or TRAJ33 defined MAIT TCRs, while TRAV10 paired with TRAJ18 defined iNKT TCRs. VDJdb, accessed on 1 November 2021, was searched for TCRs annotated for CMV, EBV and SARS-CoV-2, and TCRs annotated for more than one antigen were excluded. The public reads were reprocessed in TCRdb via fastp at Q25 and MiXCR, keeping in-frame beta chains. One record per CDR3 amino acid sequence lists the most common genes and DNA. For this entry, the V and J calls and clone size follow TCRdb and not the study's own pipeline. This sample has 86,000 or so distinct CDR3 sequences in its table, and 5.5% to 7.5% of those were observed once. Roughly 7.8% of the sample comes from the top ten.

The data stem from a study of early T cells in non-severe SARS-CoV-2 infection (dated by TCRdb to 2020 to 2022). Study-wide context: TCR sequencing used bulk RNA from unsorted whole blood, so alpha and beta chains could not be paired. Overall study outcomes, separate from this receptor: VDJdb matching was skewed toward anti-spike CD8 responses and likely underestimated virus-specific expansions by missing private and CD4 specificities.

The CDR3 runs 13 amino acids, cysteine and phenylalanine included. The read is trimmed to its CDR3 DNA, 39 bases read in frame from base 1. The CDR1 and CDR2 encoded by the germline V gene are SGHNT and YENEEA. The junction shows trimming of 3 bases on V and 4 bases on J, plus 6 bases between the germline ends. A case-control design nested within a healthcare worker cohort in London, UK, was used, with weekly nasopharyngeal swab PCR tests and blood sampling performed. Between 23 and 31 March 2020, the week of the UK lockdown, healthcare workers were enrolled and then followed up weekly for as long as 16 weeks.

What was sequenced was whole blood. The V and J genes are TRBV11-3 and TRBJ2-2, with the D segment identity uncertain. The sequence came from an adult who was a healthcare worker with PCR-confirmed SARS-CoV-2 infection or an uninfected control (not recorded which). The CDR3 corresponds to CASSFLGTGELFF. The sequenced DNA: TGTGCCAGCAGCTTTCTGGGCACCGGGGAGCTGTTTTTT.